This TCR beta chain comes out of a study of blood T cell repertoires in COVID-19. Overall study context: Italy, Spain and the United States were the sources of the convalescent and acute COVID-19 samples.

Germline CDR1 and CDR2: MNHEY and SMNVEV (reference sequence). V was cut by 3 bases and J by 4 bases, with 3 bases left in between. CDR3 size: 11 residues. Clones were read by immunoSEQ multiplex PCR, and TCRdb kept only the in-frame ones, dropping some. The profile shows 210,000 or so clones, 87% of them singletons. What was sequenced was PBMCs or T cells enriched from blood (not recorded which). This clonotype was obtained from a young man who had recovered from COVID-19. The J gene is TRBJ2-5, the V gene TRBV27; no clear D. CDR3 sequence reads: CASSFRETQYF. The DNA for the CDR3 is TGTGCCAGCAGTTTTCGAGAGACCCAGTACTTC.